A single sample is the source of the 20 T cell receptor beta chains below, sequenced in a study of human T cells and chemical hapten exposure. Documented time point: patch test 3, about 24 weeks after DPC sensitization. Treatment of the sample: therapeutic diphenylcyclopropenone sensitization with weekly scalp DPC. TCRdb reprocessed the RACE reads with MiXCR, giving one entry per CDR3 protein. The table has 27,000 or so distinct CDR3 sequences, approximately 6% seen once. Sample: whole blood, taken in connection with sensitization to the hapten diphenylcyclopropenone (DPC). Receptors originate from a man aged 30 to 39 with alopecia areata. Some clones in this sample may be carry-over from other donors' samples.

This clonotype came up many times. The chain combines TRBV6-5 with TRBJ2-3; weak D call: TRBD2 (5 bases). Germline lookup yields CDR1 MNHEY and CDR2 SVGAGI. V gave up 0 bases and J gave up 15 bases, with 22 bases separating them. CDR3 length: 15 residues. The CDR3 coding sequence is TGTGCCAGCAGTTACTCGATCGATGACACTCCACGGGAATATTTT. Translation: CASSYSIDDTPREYF.

The chain uses TRBV6-5 and TRBJ2-7; TRBD1 agrees at 8 bases. Germline V gene data show CDR1 as MNHEY and CDR2 as SVGAGI. This CDR3 has 14 amino acids. After removal of 2 bases from V and 2 bases from J, the junction contained 2 bases not matched to a gene. CDR3 nucleotide sequence: TGTGCCAGCAGTTACGGACAGGGAGCCTACGAGCAGTACTTC. It translates to CASSYGQGAYEQYF.

This clonotype was recorded many times. The chain joins TRBV27 to TRBJ1-5, with TRBD1 matching 7 bases. This CDR3 contains 14 residues. Germline trimming cut 6 bases from V and 5 bases from J; bases unmatched to any gene: 7. Germline V gene sequence: CDR1 MNHEY, CDR2 SMNVEV (reference sequence). The CDR3 region is CASSQLQGYQPQHF. The CDR3 DNA is TGTGCCAGCAGCCAACTACAGGGGTATCAGCCCCAGCATTTT.

This clonotype showed up many times. The chain combines TRBV7-2 with TRBJ2-1; 9 bases are shared with TRBD2. Per germline, CDR1 SGHTA and CDR2 FQGNSA. The CDR3 is made up of 16 amino acids. J was trimmed by 5 bases and V by 0 bases; bases with no gene match: 5. The CDR3 spells CASSLAGGGANNEQFF. The CDR3 DNA sequence: TGTGCCAGCAGCTTAGCGGGCGGGGGGGCAAACAATGAGCAGTTCTTC. Complete variable domain (other parts from reference TRBV7-2 and TRBJ2-1): GAGVSQSPSNKVTEKGKDVELRCDPISGHTALYWYRQSLGQGLEFLIYFQGNSAPDKSGLPSDRFSAERTGGSVSTLTIQRTQQEDSAVYLCASSLAGGGANNEQFFGPGTRLTVL.

The sample holds many counts of this clonotype. The genes are TRBV12-3 or TRBV12-4 and TRBJ2-1; 9 bases fit TRBD1. This CDR3 has 14 residues. V was pared by 7 bases and J by 4 bases, with 5 bases of the junction left unmatched. This chain's CDR3 is CASKPGTGYNEQFF. The CDR3 bases are TGTGCCAGCAAGCCCGGGACAGGGTACAATGAGCAGTTCTTC.

This clonotype was detected ten times or more. The chain links TRBV3-1 to TRBJ2-7, with 8 positions matching TRBD1. The length of the CDR3 is 13 residues. Germline lookup yields CDR1 LGHDT and CDR2 YNNKEL (reference sequence). The V gene end was trimmed by 4 bases and the J gene end by 5 bases; junction bases not matched to a gene: 4. The CDR3 here is CASSLQGGNEQYF. The CDR3 region has the DNA TGTGCCAGCAGCCTACAGGGGGGAAACGAGCAGTACTTC.

This clonotype appeared many times. The J gene is TRBJ2-5, the V gene TRBV7-8, with D perhaps given as TRBD1 or TRBD2 (5 bases each). The V end was cut by 1 base, the J end by 4 bases, with 19 bases between. Germline lookup yields CDR1 SGHVS and CDR2 FQNEAQ. The length of the CDR3 is 17 residues. CDR3 DNA: TGTGCCAGCAGCTTAGGGCAGCGTTTAGCGAGGGGAGAGACCCAGTACTTC. The encoded protein is CASSLGQRLARGETQYF.

V and J are TRBV24-1 and TRBJ1-5; D is unclear. V dropped 9 bases and J dropped 0 bases, with 8 bases sitting between them. Germline values: CDR1 KGHDR, CDR2 SFDVKD. CDR3 size: 13 residues. CDR3 nucleotides: TGTGCCACCGGGAGGGATAGCAATCAGCCCCAGCATTTT. Translating gives CATGRDSNQPQHF.

This clonotype was detected ten times or more. The rearrangement links TRBV7-9 to TRBJ2-3, with 8 bases aligning to TRBD2. The CDR3 is 18 amino acids. Germline CDR1 is SEHNR and CDR2 is FQNEAQ (reference sequence). Trimming cost V 5 bases and J 2 bases; bases outside gene matches: 15. CDR3 sequence: CASSPPTSGWAITDTQYF. The CDR3 DNA sequence: TGTGCCAGCAGCCCACCCACTAGCGGTTGGGCTATCACAGATACGCAGTATTTT. The full variable domain, with the rest looked up from reference TRBV7-9 and TRBJ2-3, is DTGVSQNPRHKITKRGQNVTFRCDPISEHNRLYWYRQTLGQGPEFLTYFQNEAQLEKSRLLSDRFSAERPKGSFSTLEIQRTEQGDSAMYLCASSPPTSGWAITDTQYFGPGTRLTVL.

This clonotype was counted at least ten times. This chain joins TRBV13 and TRBJ1-2; 7 bases match TRBD1. V was pared by 1 base and J by 1 base, with 12 bases of the junction left unmatched. CDR3 length: 18 amino acids. From germline, CDR1 is PRHDT and CDR2 FYEKMQ (reference sequence). DNA of the CDR3: TGTGCCAGCAGCTTAGCAGGCTTAGCAGGACAGGATAACTATGGCTACACCTTC. It yields the protein CASSLAGLAGQDNYGYTF.

This clonotype was detected many times. The gene calls are TRBV7-9 and TRBJ2-1, with TRBD2 matching 13 bases. The CDR3 is made up of 17 amino acids. Germline V lookup: CDR1 SEHNR, CDR2 FQNEAQ (reference sequence). Losses at the gene ends were 3 bases for V and 9 bases for J; bases not matched to a gene: 11. DNA for the CDR3: TGTGCCAGCAGCTTTCCCTACGGACTAGCGGGAGTTACTGAGCAGTTCTTC. It encodes CASSFPYGLAGVTEQFF.

The sample holds many counts of this clonotype. The chain combines TRBV7-6 with TRBJ2-2; D not resolved. V was cut by 6 bases and J by 3 bases, with 14 bases left in between. The CDR3 length is 15 residues. The germline V gene has CDR1 SGHVS and CDR2 FNYEAQ. As DNA, the CDR3 is TGTGCCAGCAGAATGGGCGCTTCGGACACCGGGGAGCTGTTTTTT. It is translated as CASRMGASDTGELFF.

The sample holds many counts of this clonotype. The chain is built from TRBV4-3 and TRBJ2-1, with TRBD1 matching 7 bases. Germline trimming cut 0 bases from V and 2 bases from J; bases unmatched to any gene: 10. CDR3 length: 18 amino acids. The germline CDR1 and CDR2 sequences are LGHNA and YSLEER. DNA for the CDR3: TGCGCCAGCAGCCAAGATAAAGGACAGGTAACTACCTACAATGAGCAGTTCTTC. Its protein is CASSQDKGQVTTYNEQFF.

Ten or more counts support this clonotype. The chain has TRBV7-9 and TRBJ2-3; D perhaps matches TRBD2 (5 bases). The CDR3 consists of 16 residues. V was pared by 5 bases and J by 4 bases, with 19 bases between. Germline V gives CDR1 SEHNR, CDR2 FQNEAQ (reference sequence). In DNA form, the CDR3 reads TGTGCCAGCAGCCCCCCCAACGGGAACTTTCCAGATACGCAGTATTTT. Translated, it gives CASSPPNGNFPDTQYF.

This clonotype appeared many times. This sequence joins TRBV6-6 and TRBJ2-3, with 10 positions matching TRBD2. Germline-derived CDR1 and CDR2 are MNHNY and SVGAGI (reference sequence). Trimming removed 2 bases from V and 0 bases from J; junction bases left unmatched: 8. The CDR3 spans 18 residues. In DNA, the CDR3 is TGTGCCAGCAGTTACGCGAGCGGGGGGGCCGTGAGCACAGATACGCAGTATTTT. Encoded protein: CASSYASGGAVSTDTQYF.

In the case of this clonotype: A single base separates this from a much larger clone, so it may be a read error. The gene calls are TRBV29-1 and TRBJ2-3; either TRBD1 or TRBD2 may supply D (5 bases each). The germline gives CDR1 SQVTM, CDR2 ANQGSEA. The V gene lost 6 bases and the J gene lost 2 bases, with 15 bases spanning the gap. CDR3 length equals 14 residues. CDR3: CSVRDGTNTDTQYF. CDR3 DNA: TGCAGCGTCCGGGACGGTACGAACACAGATACGCAGTATTTT.

This clonotype has at least ten counts. The chain recombines TRBV29-1 with TRBJ2-1; 10 nucleotides align to TRBD2. Unmatched junction bases numbered 6, after V lost 5 bases and J lost 5 bases. The V gene's germline CDR1 is SQVTM and CDR2 ANQGSEA. This CDR3 has 14 residues. CDR3 amino acids: CSVSDSGGHNEQFF. The CDR3 DNA reads as TGCAGCGTTTCGGATAGCGGGGGGCACAATGAGCAGTTCTTC.

This clonotype has a count of ten or more. This rearrangement joins TRBV20-1 to TRBJ2-5, with D uncertain. CDR3 length: 13 residues. V was pared by 0 bases and J by 2 bases, with 7 bases between. The germline CDR1 and CDR2 sequences are DFQATT and SNEGSKA (reference sequence). Written as DNA, the CDR3 is TGCAGTGCTAGAGATAACTATCAAGAGACCCAGTACTTC. Its translation: CSARDNYQETQYF.

This clonotype appeared many times. The chain joins TRBV27 to TRBJ2-7, with 7 bases lining up with TRBD1. V trimming: 7 bases; J trimming: 2 bases; junction bases outside the gene matches: 11. CDR1 and CDR2 from the germline V gene are MNHEY and SMNVEV (reference sequence). The CDR3 extends over 15 amino acids. CDR3 in amino acids: CASTSPDRLPYEQYF. DNA of the CDR3: TGTGCCAGCACTTCTCCGGACAGGCTGCCCTACGAGCAGTACTTC.

The sample holds many counts of this clonotype. This sequence joins TRBV6-1 and TRBJ2-6; 7 bases line up with TRBD1. Germline V gives CDR1 MNHNS, CDR2 SASEGT. The CDR3 loop spans 15 amino acids. The junction had 5 bases not matched to a gene; V was cut back by 7 bases and J by 2 bases. CDR3 coding DNA: TGTGCCAGCAAAGCAGGGGGAACTGGGGCCAACGTCCTGACTTTC. Its translation is CASKAGGTGANVLTF.